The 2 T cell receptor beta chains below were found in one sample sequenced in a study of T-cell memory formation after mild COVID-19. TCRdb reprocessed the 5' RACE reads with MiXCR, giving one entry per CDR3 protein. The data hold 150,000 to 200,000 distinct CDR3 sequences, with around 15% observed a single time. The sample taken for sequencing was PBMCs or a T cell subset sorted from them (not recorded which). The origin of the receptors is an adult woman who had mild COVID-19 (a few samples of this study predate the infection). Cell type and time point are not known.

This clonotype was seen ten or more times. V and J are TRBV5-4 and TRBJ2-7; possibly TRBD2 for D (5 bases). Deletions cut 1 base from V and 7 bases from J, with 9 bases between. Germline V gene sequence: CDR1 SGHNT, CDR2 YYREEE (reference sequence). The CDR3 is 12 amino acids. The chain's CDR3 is CASSLSGGEQYF. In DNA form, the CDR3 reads TGTGCCAGCAGCTTGTCAGGCGGGGAGCAGTACTTC.

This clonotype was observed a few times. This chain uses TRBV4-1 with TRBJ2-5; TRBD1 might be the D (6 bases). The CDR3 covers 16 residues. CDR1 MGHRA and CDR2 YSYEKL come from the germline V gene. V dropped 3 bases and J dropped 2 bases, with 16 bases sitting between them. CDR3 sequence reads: CASSHISTGPQETQYF. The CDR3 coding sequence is TGCGCCAGCAGCCATATCTCCACAGGGCCACAAGAGACCCAGTACTTC.